This TCR beta chain was retrieved from a study of T-cell memory formation after mild COVID-19. For the study at large: Largely donor-specific sequence clusters came from a couple of donors. Study findings and constraints: Several responding clones turned up in pre-infection memory, indicating that cross-reactive memory may have taken part. CD4/CD8 balance characterized clones contracting day 15 to 85, and CD4+ skew characterized later expanders.

MiXCR, applied by TCRdb to the 5' RACE reads, yields one record per CDR3 protein. The sample contains tens of thousands of distinct CDR3 sequences, 15% to 20% of which appear only once. Trimming took 2 bases from V and 2 from J; bases not matched to a gene: 7. The CDR3 runs to 15 residues. The germline V gene has CDR1 SQVTM and CDR2 ANQGSEA. On this clonotype: Its specificity is unknown.

This chain uses TRBV29-1 with TRBJ2-7, with 9 bases that match TRBD2. The sample comprised PBMCs or a T cell subset sorted from them (not recorded which). This TCR was sampled from an adult woman who had mild COVID-19 (a few samples of this study predate the infection). Cell type and time point are not known. CDR3 nucleotides: TGCAGCGTTGAATTGGAGTCTAGCGGGGCCTACGAGCAGTACTTC. Amino acids: CSVELESSGAYEQYF.